The rows below give T cell receptor beta chains drawn from one sample of a study of cytomegalovirus exposure and HLA in healthy donors. TCRdb keeps only in-frame clones here, not all; method: immunoSEQ multiplex PCR. The data hold over 45,000 clones, with roughly 88% observed a single time. Sequencing input: PBMCs. These receptors were taken from a woman younger than 45 in good health and CMV-seronegative. CDR3s include the opening cysteine and the closing phenylalanine or tryptophan. Each record gives: D gene, CDR3 length, J gene, clone size, V gene, CDR3 DNA, CDR3 protein. D genes are given only for firm matches. Clone size appears in some rows only: once, few, many, or a class for an expanded clone.

d_call: NA
cdr3_length: 13
j_call: TRBJ1-1
clone_size: NA
v_call: TRBV13
cdr3_nt: TGTGCCAGCAGCCTAGGGCCAGGGACTGAAGCTTTCTTT
cdr3_aa: CASSLGPGTEAFF

d_call: TRBD2
cdr3_length: 14
j_call: TRBJ2-5
clone_size: NA
v_call: TRBV6-5
cdr3_nt: TGTGCCAGCAGTCTAGCGGGAGGGGTGGAGACCCAGTACTTC
cdr3_aa: CASSLAGGVETQYF

d_call: TRBD1
cdr3_length: 16
j_call: TRBJ2-3
clone_size: NA
v_call: TRBV6-1
cdr3_nt: TGTGCCAGCAGTGAGGACAGGGGATTCATCACAGATACGCAGTATTTT
cdr3_aa: CASSEDRGFITDTQYF

d_call: NA
cdr3_length: 16
j_call: TRBJ1-1
clone_size: NA
v_call: TRBV9
cdr3_nt: TGTGCCAGCAGCGCTCTTGGGGGTCGGGGGGGCACTGAAGCTTTCTTT
cdr3_aa: CASSALGGRGGTEAFF

d_call: TRBD1
cdr3_length: 14
j_call: TRBJ2-7
clone_size: NA
v_call: TRBV5-6
cdr3_nt: TGTGCCAGCAGCTGGGGGACAGGGTTCAACGAGCAGTACTTC
cdr3_aa: CASSWGTGFNEQYF

d_call: NA
cdr3_length: 13
j_call: TRBJ1-4
clone_size: NA
v_call: TRBV5-6
cdr3_nt: TGTGCCAGCAGCTTAGCTGCGAATGAAAAACTGTTTTTT
cdr3_aa: CASSLAANEKLFF

d_call: NA
cdr3_length: 12
j_call: TRBJ2-2
clone_size: NA
v_call: TRBV28
cdr3_nt: TGTGCCAGCCGCGAGTTGAGCGGGGAGCTGTTTTTT
cdr3_aa: CASRELSGELFF

d_call: TRBD1
cdr3_length: 16
j_call: TRBJ1-1
clone_size: once
v_call: TRBV5-1
cdr3_nt: TGCGCCAGCAGCTTGAGACGGACAGGGGGCGCCGAAATAGCTTTCTTT
cdr3_aa: CASSLRRTGGAEIAFF

d_call: NA
cdr3_length: 15
j_call: TRBJ2-1
clone_size: NA
v_call: TRBV11-2
cdr3_nt: TGTGCCAGCAGCTTAGCAGGGTTCGGAGACAATGAGCAGTTCTTC
cdr3_aa: CASSLAGFGDNEQFF

d_call: TRBD1
cdr3_length: 14
j_call: TRBJ2-3
clone_size: NA
v_call: TRBV5-1
cdr3_nt: TGCGCCAGCAGCTTTGGGAACGACAGGGGGAGGCAGTATTTT
cdr3_aa: CASSFGNDRGRQYF

d_call: NA
cdr3_length: 14
j_call: TRBJ2-1
clone_size: NA
v_call: TRBV4-1
cdr3_nt: TGCGCCAGCAGCCAAGATGGTAGCGAGCGGCAGCAGTTCTTC
cdr3_aa: CASSQDGSERQQFF

d_call: NA
cdr3_length: 14
j_call: TRBJ2-2
clone_size: NA
v_call: TRBV28
cdr3_nt: TGTGCCAGCAGGCGGGAATCGAACACCGGGGAGCTGTTTTTT
cdr3_aa: CASRRESNTGELFF

d_call: TRBD1
cdr3_length: 18
j_call: TRBJ2-5
clone_size: NA
v_call: TRBV7-9
cdr3_nt: TGTGCCAGCAGCTTACAACAGGGGGTGTCCCCATTACAAGAGACCCAGTACTTC
cdr3_aa: CASSLQQGVSPLQETQYF

d_call: TRBD2
cdr3_length: 15
j_call: TRBJ2-3
clone_size: few
v_call: TRBV7-6
cdr3_nt: TGTGCCAGCAGCTTAGGTTGGCGGGAGATAGATACGCAGTATTTT
cdr3_aa: CASSLGWREIDTQYF

d_call: NA
cdr3_length: 16
j_call: TRBJ1-5
clone_size: NA
v_call: TRBV28
cdr3_nt: TGTGCCAGCAGTTTTACGGGGGGTGGTAGCAATCAGCCCCAGCATTTT
cdr3_aa: CASSFTGGGSNQPQHF

d_call: TRBD2
cdr3_length: 13
j_call: TRBJ2-7
clone_size: NA
v_call: TRBV29-1
cdr3_nt: TGCAGCGCCTTAGCGGGAGCCGGGTACGAGCAGTACTTC
cdr3_aa: CSALAGAGYEQYF

d_call: NA
cdr3_length: 13
j_call: TRBJ2-7
clone_size: NA
v_call: TRBV25-1
cdr3_nt: TGTGCCAGCAGTGAATCACTACACTACGAGCAGTACTTC
cdr3_aa: CASSESLHYEQYF

d_call: TRBD1
cdr3_length: 14
j_call: TRBJ2-1
clone_size: NA
v_call: TRBV6-5
cdr3_nt: TGTGCCAGCACTTCCGGGACAGGGAACAATGAGCAGTTCTTC
cdr3_aa: CASTSGTGNNEQFF

d_call: NA
cdr3_length: 16
j_call: TRBJ2-7
clone_size: NA
v_call: TRBV18
cdr3_nt: TGTGCCAGCTCACGAGGGACTTCCTCAGACTCCTACGAGCAGTACTTC
cdr3_aa: CASSRGTSSDSYEQYF

d_call: NA
cdr3_length: 13
j_call: TRBJ2-7
clone_size: NA
v_call: TRBV28
cdr3_nt: TGTGCCAGCAGGACTACTAGTTCCTACGAGCAGTACTTC
cdr3_aa: CASRTTSSYEQYF

d_call: TRBD2
cdr3_length: 15
j_call: TRBJ2-1
clone_size: NA
v_call: TRBV6-5
cdr3_nt: TGTGCCAGCAGCCGGACTAGCGGGAGTGTTAATGAGCAGTTCTTC
cdr3_aa: CASSRTSGSVNEQFF

d_call: NA
cdr3_length: 14
j_call: TRBJ2-7
clone_size: NA
v_call: TRBV6-6
cdr3_nt: TGTGCCAGCAGTTCTAACGGTATCTCAGGGGAGCAGTACTTC
cdr3_aa: CASSSNGISGEQYF

d_call: NA
cdr3_length: 17
j_call: TRBJ2-7
clone_size: NA
v_call: TRBV7-8
cdr3_nt: TGTGCCAGCAGCATGGGGCAGGGGCCGTCATGGGCCTACGAGCAGTACTTC
cdr3_aa: CASSMGQGPSWAYEQYF

d_call: NA
cdr3_length: 16
j_call: TRBJ1-5
clone_size: NA
v_call: TRBV6-1
cdr3_nt: TGTGCCAGCAGTGCCCATTGGGGGGATGTCAATCAGCCCCAGCATTTT
cdr3_aa: CASSAHWGDVNQPQHF

d_call: TRBD2
cdr3_length: 15
j_call: TRBJ2-1
clone_size: NA
v_call: TRBV19
cdr3_nt: TGTGCCAGTAGTATCGGGACTAGCGGCTACAATGAGCAGTTCTTC
cdr3_aa: CASSIGTSGYNEQFF

d_call: NA
cdr3_length: 13
j_call: TRBJ2-1
clone_size: NA
v_call: TRBV9
cdr3_nt: TGTGCCAGCAGCGCTTACAGGGCAAATGAGCAGTTCTTC
cdr3_aa: CASSAYRANEQFF

d_call: NA
cdr3_length: 14
j_call: TRBJ2-4
clone_size: NA
v_call: TRBV6-5
cdr3_nt: TGTGCCAGCAGGGGTGGGGAGCTCAAAAACATTCAGTACTTC
cdr3_aa: CASRGGELKNIQYF

d_call: TRBD2
cdr3_length: 15
j_call: TRBJ2-1
clone_size: NA
v_call: TRBV27
cdr3_nt: TGTGCCAGCAGTCGATCCCCCACTAGCGCGGGTGAGCAGTTCTTC
cdr3_aa: CASSRSPTSAGEQFF

d_call: TRBD1
cdr3_length: 18
j_call: TRBJ1-2
clone_size: NA
v_call: TRBV28
cdr3_nt: TGTGCCAGCACCCAAAGGACCGGGACAGGGACTCAACGGTCTGGCTACACCTTC
cdr3_aa: CASTQRTGTGTQRSGYTF

d_call: NA
cdr3_length: 11
j_call: TRBJ2-5
clone_size: NA
v_call: TRBV29-1
cdr3_nt: TGCAGCGTTGAAGAGAGAGAGACCCAGTACTTC
cdr3_aa: CSVEERETQYF

d_call: TRBD1
cdr3_length: 15
j_call: TRBJ1-5
clone_size: NA
v_call: TRBV18
cdr3_nt: TGTGCCAGCTCAATACCCGGGACAGGGAATCAGCCCCAGCATTTT
cdr3_aa: CASSIPGTGNQPQHF

d_call: TRBD2
cdr3_length: 13
j_call: TRBJ2-5
clone_size: once
v_call: TRBV19
cdr3_nt: TGTGCCAGTACGGGAGGGAAGCAAGAGACCCAGTACTTC
cdr3_aa: CASTGGKQETQYF

d_call: NA
cdr3_length: 15
j_call: TRBJ1-1
clone_size: NA
v_call: TRBV6-4
cdr3_nt: TGTGCCAGCAGTGTCAAACCGCGGGCCCTCACTGAAGCTTTCTTT
cdr3_aa: CASSVKPRALTEAFF

d_call: NA
cdr3_length: 12
j_call: TRBJ2-5
clone_size: NA
v_call: TRBV6-5
cdr3_nt: TGTGCCAGCGGAAGAGGTCAAGAGACCCAGTACTTC
cdr3_aa: CASGRGQETQYF

d_call: NA
cdr3_length: 14
j_call: TRBJ1-2
clone_size: NA
v_call: TRBV28
cdr3_nt: TGTGCCAGCAGGGGACAAGACTCCTACTATGGCTACACCTTC
cdr3_aa: CASRGQDSYYGYTF

d_call: TRBD2
cdr3_length: 16
j_call: TRBJ2-1
clone_size: once
v_call: TRBV6-1
cdr3_nt: TGTGCCAGCAGTGAGACTAGCAGGAGCTCCTACAATGAGCAGTTCTTC
cdr3_aa: CASSETSRSSYNEQFF

d_call: TRBD1
cdr3_length: 15
j_call: TRBJ2-7
clone_size: NA
v_call: TRBV6-6
cdr3_nt: TGTGCCAGCAGGTTGGGACAGGTCCTCTCCTACGAGCAGTACTTC
cdr3_aa: CASRLGQVLSYEQYF

d_call: NA
cdr3_length: 16
j_call: TRBJ1-3
clone_size: NA
v_call: TRBV6-6
cdr3_nt: TGTGCCAGCAGGCCACGGACGGAGGGCCCTGGAAACACCATATATTTT
cdr3_aa: CASRPRTEGPGNTIYF

d_call: NA
cdr3_length: 14
j_call: TRBJ2-7
clone_size: NA
v_call: TRBV6-6
cdr3_nt: TGTGCCAGCAGGCCCCCCCGGGAATCCGACGAGCAGTACTTC
cdr3_aa: CASRPPRESDEQYF

d_call: TRBD2
cdr3_length: 16
j_call: TRBJ2-3
clone_size: NA
v_call: TRBV7-2
cdr3_nt: TGTGCCAGCAGTTGGACTAGCCCAAGAAACACAGATACGCAGTATTTT
cdr3_aa: CASSWTSPRNTDTQYF

d_call: TRBD2
cdr3_length: 14
j_call: TRBJ2-1
clone_size: NA
v_call: TRBV6-4
cdr3_nt: TGTGCCACTGCCCTCACCTCGGGGGGCAATGAGCAGTTCTTC
cdr3_aa: CATALTSGGNEQFF

d_call: NA
cdr3_length: 17
j_call: TRBJ1-5
clone_size: NA
v_call: TRBV2
cdr3_nt: TGTGCCAGCAGGGAAACAGGGCTGGGGGCGGGCAATCAGCCCCAGCATTTT
cdr3_aa: CASRETGLGAGNQPQHF

d_call: TRBD1
cdr3_length: 14
j_call: TRBJ2-7
clone_size: NA
v_call: TRBV6-1
cdr3_nt: TGTGCCAGCAGTGTTGGGACAGGGGGCGACGAGCAGTACTTC
cdr3_aa: CASSVGTGGDEQYF

d_call: TRBD1
cdr3_length: 15
j_call: TRBJ1-1
clone_size: NA
v_call: TRBV4-3
cdr3_nt: TGCGCCAGCAGCCAGAACCGGGACAGTAACACTGAAGCTTTCTTT
cdr3_aa: CASSQNRDSNTEAFF

d_call: NA
cdr3_length: 18
j_call: TRBJ1-3
clone_size: NA
v_call: TRBV4-3
cdr3_nt: TGCGCCAGCAGCCAAGATCTGGACAGTCCCCGCGCTGGAAACACCATATATTTT
cdr3_aa: CASSQDLDSPRAGNTIYF

d_call: NA
cdr3_length: 11
j_call: TRBJ2-3
clone_size: once
v_call: TRBV5-1
cdr3_nt: TGCGCCAGCAGCTCTACAGATACGCAGTATTTT
cdr3_aa: CASSSTDTQYF

d_call: NA
cdr3_length: 13
j_call: TRBJ1-2
clone_size: NA
v_call: TRBV6-1
cdr3_nt: TGTGCCAGCAGTGGGACAGCTAACTATGGCTACACCTTC
cdr3_aa: CASSGTANYGYTF

d_call: NA
cdr3_length: 17
j_call: TRBJ2-3
clone_size: NA
v_call: TRBV10-3
cdr3_nt: TGTGCCATCAGTCCAGAGGAGAGGGCCCCGGGCACAGATACGCAGTATTTT
cdr3_aa: CAISPEERAPGTDTQYF

d_call: NA
cdr3_length: 15
j_call: TRBJ2-7
clone_size: NA
v_call: TRBV15
cdr3_nt: TGTGCCACCAGCAGAGATCGGTCGCCCTCCTACGAGCAGTACTTC
cdr3_aa: CATSRDRSPSYEQYF

d_call: TRBD1
cdr3_length: 14
j_call: TRBJ1-2
clone_size: NA
v_call: TRBV2
cdr3_nt: TGTGCCAGCAGTCTGACAGGGGTAATCTATGGCTACACCTTC
cdr3_aa: CASSLTGVIYGYTF

d_call: NA
cdr3_length: 13
j_call: TRBJ1-1
clone_size: few
v_call: TRBV5-1
cdr3_nt: TGCGCCAGCGCGTATGGCAGGGACACTGAAGCTTTCTTT
cdr3_aa: CASAYGRDTEAFF

d_call: NA
cdr3_length: 15
j_call: TRBJ1-5
clone_size: NA
v_call: TRBV6-6
cdr3_nt: TGTGCCAGCAGTCCTCCGCAGGGGAGCAATCAGCCCCAGCATTTT
cdr3_aa: CASSPPQGSNQPQHF

d_call: NA
cdr3_length: 15
j_call: TRBJ2-1
clone_size: NA
v_call: TRBV5-4
cdr3_nt: TGTGCCAGCAGCTTGTATCGGGAGCCCTACAATGAGCAGTTCTTC
cdr3_aa: CASSLYREPYNEQFF

d_call: NA
cdr3_length: 16
j_call: TRBJ1-3
clone_size: NA
v_call: TRBV6-5
cdr3_nt: TGTGCCAGCAGTTACGGAGGGGCCCGCTCTGGAAACACCATATATTTT
cdr3_aa: CASSYGGARSGNTIYF

d_call: NA
cdr3_length: 14
j_call: TRBJ2-3
clone_size: NA
v_call: TRBV6-4
cdr3_nt: TGTGCCAGCAGTGACTCGGCAGAAACAGATACGCAGTATTTT
cdr3_aa: CASSDSAETDTQYF

d_call: TRBD1
cdr3_length: 16
j_call: TRBJ1-1
clone_size: once
v_call: TRBV30
cdr3_nt: TGTGCCTGGACCCATACAGGGGGAAGGATGAACACTGAAGCTTTCTTT
cdr3_aa: CAWTHTGGRMNTEAFF

d_call: NA
cdr3_length: 16
j_call: TRBJ2-5
clone_size: NA
v_call: TRBV28
cdr3_nt: TGTGCCAGCAGTCCTAGGGACTTCCAGTACCAAGAGACCCAGTACTTC
cdr3_aa: CASSPRDFQYQETQYF

d_call: NA
cdr3_length: 15
j_call: TRBJ1-5
clone_size: NA
v_call: TRBV28
cdr3_nt: TGTGCCAGCAGTCCCTTGGGGGCGGACGGCCAGCCCCAGCATTTT
cdr3_aa: CASSPLGADGQPQHF

d_call: NA
cdr3_length: 14
j_call: TRBJ2-3
clone_size: NA
v_call: TRBV27
cdr3_nt: TGTGCCAGCAGTTTATGGTCTAACACAGATACGCAGTATTTT
cdr3_aa: CASSLWSNTDTQYF